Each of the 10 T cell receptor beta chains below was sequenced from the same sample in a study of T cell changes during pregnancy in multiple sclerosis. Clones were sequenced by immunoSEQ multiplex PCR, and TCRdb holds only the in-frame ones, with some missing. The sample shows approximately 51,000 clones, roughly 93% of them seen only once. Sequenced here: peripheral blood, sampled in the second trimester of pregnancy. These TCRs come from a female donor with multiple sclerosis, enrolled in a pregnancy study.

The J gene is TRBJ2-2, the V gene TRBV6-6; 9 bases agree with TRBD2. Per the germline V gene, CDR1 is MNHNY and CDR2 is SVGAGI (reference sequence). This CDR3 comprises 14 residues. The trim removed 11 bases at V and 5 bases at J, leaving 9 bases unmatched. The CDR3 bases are TGTGCCGGACGAGCGGGAGGTCGGACCGGGGAGCTGTTTTTT. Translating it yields CAGRAGGRTGELFF.

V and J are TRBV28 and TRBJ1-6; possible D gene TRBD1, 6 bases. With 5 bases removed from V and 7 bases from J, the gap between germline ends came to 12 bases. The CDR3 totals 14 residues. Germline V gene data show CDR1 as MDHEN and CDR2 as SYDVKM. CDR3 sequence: CASSTQQGNSPLHF. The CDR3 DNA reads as TGTGCCAGCAGTACACAACAGGGCAATTCACCCCTCCACTTT. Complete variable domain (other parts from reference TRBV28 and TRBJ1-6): DVKVTQSSRYLVKRTGEKVFLECVQDMDHENMFWYRQDPGLGLRLIYFSYDVKMKEKGDIPEGYSVSREKKERFSLILESASTNQTSMYLCASSTQQGNSPLHFGNGTRLTVT.

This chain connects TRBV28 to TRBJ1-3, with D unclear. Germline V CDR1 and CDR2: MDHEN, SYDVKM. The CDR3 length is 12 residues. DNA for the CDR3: TGTGCGTCCGGGGTCTCTGGAAACACCATATATTTT. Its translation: CASGVSGNTIYF.

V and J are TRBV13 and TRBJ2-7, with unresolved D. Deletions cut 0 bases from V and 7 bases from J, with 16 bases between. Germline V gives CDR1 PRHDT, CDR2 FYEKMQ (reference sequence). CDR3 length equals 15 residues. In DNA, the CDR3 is TGTGCCAGCAGCTTAGGTCAGACAAGTCTTCTGGAGCAGTACTTC. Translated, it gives CASSLGQTSLLEQYF.

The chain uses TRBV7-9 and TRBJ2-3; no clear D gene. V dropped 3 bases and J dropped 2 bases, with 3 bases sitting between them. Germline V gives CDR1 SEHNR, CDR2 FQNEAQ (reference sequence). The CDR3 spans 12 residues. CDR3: CASSFHTDTQYF. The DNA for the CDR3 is TGTGCCAGCAGCTTCCACACAGATACGCAGTATTTT.

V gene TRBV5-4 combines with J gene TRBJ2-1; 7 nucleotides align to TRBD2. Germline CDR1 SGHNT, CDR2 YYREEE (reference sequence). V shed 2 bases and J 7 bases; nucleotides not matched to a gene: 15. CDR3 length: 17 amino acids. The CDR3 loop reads CASSLNLASGARNEQFF. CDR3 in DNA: TGTGCCAGCAGCTTAAACTTGGCTAGCGGAGCCAGGAATGAGCAGTTCTTC.

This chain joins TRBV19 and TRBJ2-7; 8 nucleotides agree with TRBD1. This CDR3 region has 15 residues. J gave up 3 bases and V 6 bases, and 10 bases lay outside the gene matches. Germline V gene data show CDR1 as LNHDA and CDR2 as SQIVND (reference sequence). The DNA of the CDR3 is TGTGCCAGTAGCATTCAGGCGGGACAGGTCTACGAGCAGTACTTC. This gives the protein CASSIQAGQVYEQYF.

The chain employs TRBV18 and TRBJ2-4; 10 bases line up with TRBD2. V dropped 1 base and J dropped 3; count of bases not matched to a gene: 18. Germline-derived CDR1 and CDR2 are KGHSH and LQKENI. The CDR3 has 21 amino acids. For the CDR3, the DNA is TGTGCCAGCTCACCACGCATCTTTCTAGCGGGAGAGGCAGTGGTCAAAAACATTCAGTACTTC. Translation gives CASSPRIFLAGEAVVKNIQYF.

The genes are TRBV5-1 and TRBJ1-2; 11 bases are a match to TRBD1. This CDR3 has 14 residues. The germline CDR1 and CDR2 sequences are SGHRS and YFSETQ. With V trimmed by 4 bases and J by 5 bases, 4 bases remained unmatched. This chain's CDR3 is CASSTGQGAYGYTF. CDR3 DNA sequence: TGCGCCAGCAGCACCGGACAGGGGGCATATGGCTACACCTTC. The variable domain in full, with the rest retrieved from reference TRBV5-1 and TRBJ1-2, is KAGVTQTPRYLIKTRGQQVTLSCSPISGHRSVSWYQQTPGQGLQFLFEYFSETQRNKGNFPGRFSGRQFSNSRSEMNVSTLELGDSALYLCASSTGQGAYGYTFGSGTRLTVV.

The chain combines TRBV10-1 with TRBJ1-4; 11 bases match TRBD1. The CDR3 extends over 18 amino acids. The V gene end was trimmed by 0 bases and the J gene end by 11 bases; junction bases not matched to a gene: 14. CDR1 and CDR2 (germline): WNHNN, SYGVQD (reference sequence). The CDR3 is CASSESSAGQGGIEKLFF. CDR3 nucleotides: TGCGCCAGCAGTGAGTCCTCGGCGGGACAGGGGGGAATCGAGAAACTGTTTTTT.